This T cell receptor (beta chain) is drawn from a study of Ad26.COV2.S vaccination and SARS-CoV-2 variants. This CDR3 has 21 amino acids. Germline CDR1 reads SSHAT; CDR2 reads FNYEAQ (reference sequence). V lost 2 bases, J lost 5 bases, and 28 bases lay in between. Treatment reported: roughly 20 received Ad26.COV2.S at low or high dose, single or two shots; several received placebo; per-sample allocation not given. Each sample was drawn 63 days after the first injection (of vaccine or placebo). TCRdb's copy holds only in-frame clones and misses some; the assay was immunoSEQ multiplex PCR. The data contain around 300,000 clones, about 87% of them seen just once; the ten biggest clones take up around 6.1%.

The chain has TRBV7-7 and TRBJ1-6; no reliable D call. The sequences come from peripheral blood, collected in a trial of Ad26.COV2.S vaccine versus placebo. The receptor was derived from a person between 18 and 65 years old who received the Ad26.COV2.S COVID-19 vaccine or a placebo. CDR3 sequence: CASSLSRRRIIASTDNSPLHF. The CDR3 DNA sequence: TGTGCCAGCAGCTTATCCCGCCGCCGGATCATTGCATCGACCGATAATTCACCCCTCCACTTT.